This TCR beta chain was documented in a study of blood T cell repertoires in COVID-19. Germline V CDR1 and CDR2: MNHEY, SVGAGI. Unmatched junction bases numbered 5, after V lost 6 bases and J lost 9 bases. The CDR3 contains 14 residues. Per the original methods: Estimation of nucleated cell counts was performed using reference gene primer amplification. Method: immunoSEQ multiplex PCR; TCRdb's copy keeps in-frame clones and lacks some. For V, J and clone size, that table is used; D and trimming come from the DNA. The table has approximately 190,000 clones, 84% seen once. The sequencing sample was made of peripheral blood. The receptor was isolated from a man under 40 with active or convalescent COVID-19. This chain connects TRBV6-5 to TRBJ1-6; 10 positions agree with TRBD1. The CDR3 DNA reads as TGTGCCAGCAGCTCGGGACAGGGGCGTTCACCCCTCCACTTT. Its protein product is CASSSGQGRSPLHF.